A single sample gave rise to the 7 T cell receptor beta chains below, sequenced in a study of T cells in Graves' hyperthyroidism and ophthalmopathy. Template material for amplifying TCR beta CDR3 regions consisted of RNA transcripts. HTBI primers were the set used in a first-round RT-PCR of the TCR CDR3. TCRdb called the multiplex PCR reads again in MiXCR, with one record for every CDR3 protein. This sample has 730,000 or so distinct CDR3 sequences, with roughly 20% found just once. Sequencing was carried out using blood. Every receptor here comes from a woman in her forties or fifties with Graves' hyperthyroidism that later progressed to Graves' ophthalmopathy.

This chain links TRBV5-1 with TRBJ2-3; perhaps TRBD1 as D (6 bases). Deletions cut 4 bases from V and 0 bases from J, with 9 bases between. The CDR3 consists of 14 residues. CDR1 SGHRS and CDR2 YFSETQ come from the germline V gene. CDR3 nucleotide sequence: TGCGCCAGCAGCGTGGACAGTAGCACAGATACGCAGTATTTT. It encodes CASSVDSSTDTQYF.

This clonotype has just a few counts. CDR3 in DNA: TGTGCCAGCAGCTACATAATCGTGGGGAAACAGGATGAGCAGTTCTTC. The encoded protein is CASSYIIVGKQDEQFF. The gene calls are TRBV12-3 or TRBV12-4 and TRBJ2-1; tentatively, D is TRBD1 (5 bases). This CDR3 is built from 16 residues. Trimming took 6 bases from V and 8 from J, leaving 23 bases between them.

The chain has TRBV5-8 and TRBJ1-2; no firm D call. With 0 bases removed from V and 8 bases from J, the gap between germline ends came to 26 bases. Germline V gene lookup returns CDR1 SGHTS and CDR2 YDEGEE. This CDR3 region has 18 residues. The DNA of the CDR3 is TGTGCCAGCAGCTTGGCCGAACAGATACAACAACTATCGGGGGGCTACACCTTC. Amino acids: CASSLAEQIQQLSGGYTF.

The chain links TRBV5-1 to TRBJ2-7, with 7 bases identical to TRBD1. CDR1 and CDR2 from the germline V gene are SGHRS and YFSETQ. This CDR3 comprises 15 residues. V was pared by 3 bases and J by 2 bases, with 8 bases of the junction left unmatched. Here the CDR3 DNA reads TGCGCCAGCAGCTCCCGGACAGGTACCACCTACGAGCAGTACTTC. Amino acid sequence: CASSSRTGTTYEQYF. Full variable domain (missing parts from reference TRBV5-1 and TRBJ2-7): KAGVTQTPRYLIKTRGQQVTLSCSPISGHRSVSWYQQTPGQGLQFLFEYFSETQRNKGNFPGRFSGRQFSNSRSEMNVSTLELGDSALYLCASSSRTGTTYEQYFGPGTRLTVT.

This clonotype occurred a few times. This sequence joins TRBV15 and TRBJ2-5; D is unclear. Germline V gene sequence: CDR1 LNHNV, CDR2 YYDKDF (reference sequence). The CDR3 is 15 residues long. The V end was cut by 6 bases, the J end by 2 bases, with 16 bases between. The CDR3 coding sequence is TGTGCCACCAGTAGGGTGGGGTTCAAACAAGAGACCCAGTACTTC. Protein sequence: CATSRVGFKQETQYF.

This clonotype was detected ten times or more. This rearrangement joins TRBV12-3 or TRBV12-4 to TRBJ1-1; TRBD1 matches 10 bases. V gave up 5 bases and J gave up 4 bases; unmatched junction bases: 10. The CDR3 contains 16 residues. The CDR3 bases are TGTGCCAGCAGTAGCCCGGGACAGGGGTTCGGCACTGAAGCTTTCTTT. Protein: CASSSPGQGFGTEAFF.

This clonotype was counted at least ten times. J is TRBJ1-1 and V is TRBV5-1; no clear D gene. Trimming took off 5 bases at V and 3 bases at J, with 14 bases between the two ends. The CDR3 sequence is 14 residues long. CDR1 and CDR2 from the germline V gene are SGHRS and YFSETQ. The CDR3 bases are TGCGCCAGCAGTCCTGTCCCTGGGGACACTGAAGCTTTCTTT. Residues: CASSPVPGDTEAFF.